This T cell receptor (beta chain) originates from a study of T cell responses to AZD1222 COVID-19 vaccine listed by TCRdb under 2021. About the investigation overall: AZD1222 recipients given second doses at about 4 weeks or at about 12 weeks were pooled, since spike-specific TCR depth and breadth were not found to differ between the two schedules. Trial participants were enrolled by age into 18-55, 56-69 and 70-plus year subgroups, with about 150, 28 and 57 TCR-sequenced participants respectively. TCR sequencing was performed for roughly 250 trial participants, of whom some 200 were given two doses of AZD1222 and approximately 25 were given two doses of MenACWY control vaccine. The investigation overall reported the following: In the small 56-69-year group, the increase in depth fell short of significance, most likely because of low power. Reportedly, almost half of the unique spike-specific TCRs recognized epitopes lying outside the regions that are mutated in the B.1.351 and B.1.1.7 variants. Vaccine-associated CD4 TCRs spanned the whole spike protein, with dominant responses in regions 160-218 and 743-854. Because no day 14 peak-response samples were available, repertoires were characterized only after the peak T cell response. Conclusions about previously exposed vaccinees are limited because only a handful of AZD1222 recipients were SARS-CoV-2 seropositive at baseline. Participants were mostly white British, with more females than males. The authors suggested clonal diversity may have been underestimated. A significant rise in spike-specific TCR breadth and depth was observed after two AZD1222 doses relative to day 0 and relative to MenACWY recipients.

The CDR3 regions of human TCRbeta chains were analyzed by immunosequencing. The study's own analysis went as follows. TCRs in the repertoires were matched against a reference library of SARS-CoV-2-specific TCRs that had been generated with the MIRA antigen-specificity platform. Breadth meant the fraction of unique TCRs that were SARS-CoV-2-associated, whereas depth meant the fraction of total T cells that were SARS-CoV-2-associated. Each spike-specific TCR was assigned to its reactive spike region and to a CD4 or CD8 class using the MIRA data. Log10-transformed breadth and depth values were compared by one-way ANOVA with Sidak's multiple comparisons tests. TCRdb re-hosts the immuneACCESS table, in-frame sequences only. Its copies lack some clones; in the studies checked, an unresolved V gene accounts for under half of them, and the cause for the rest is not known. D and trimming come from the DNA, and the V and J calls and clone size come from that table. Recorded for this sample are fewer than 200,000 clones; about nine tenths of them occurred a single time. Under 8% of the sample rests with the top ten.

As regards this clone: The antigen it binds to is not known. One base away there is no much larger clone; base qualities are not given.

The sample's time point label, decoded: baseline before first vaccination. The vaccinee samples were drawn from two UK trials, COV001 and COV002, one of which was a single-blind randomized controlled phase 2/3 trial testing AZD1222 (ChAdOx1 nCoV-19) in healthy adults. Trial participant PBMC samples were collected at day 0 and day 28 after the second dose for TCRbeta chain sequencing. The CDR3 goes from the cysteine to the phenylalanine over 14 residues. The read is trimmed to its CDR3 DNA, 42 bases read in frame from base 1. CDR1 and CDR2 (MNHEY, SVGEGT) derive from the germline V gene. Cut back by 3 bases and 3 bases, the V and J ends lie 9 bases apart.

The source is an adult in good health. This chain is built from TRBV6-2 or TRBV6-3 and TRBJ2-4; the D gene cannot be named for sure. The starting material was peripheral blood, obtained on day 0 of AZD1222 vaccination. CDR3 protein: CASSYWDVKNIQYF. The bases read TGTGCCAGCAGTTATTGGGATGTCAAAAACATTCAGTACTTC.